Below, one T cell receptor (beta chain) is given with its context. Its antigen is not yet known. Base qualities are not at hand, and no much larger clone is one base apart. The record originates from a study of blood T cell repertoires in COVID-19 (dated by TCRdb to about 2020). For the study in its entirety: The collaborator samples originated in the United States, Italy and Spain and spanned the acute and convalescent phases of COVID-19. The repertoires were made available in a free public database intended to serve as a resource for research on the immune response to SARS-CoV-2. Where HLA class I and class II types were available, the types were taken from metadata supplied by the sample provider, not from assay-based typing. The material from the prospective study consisted of cDNA or gDNA derived from T cells, B-cell-depleted T cells, or PBMCs. Subjects who had been exposed to COVID-19, were actively infected with it, or had recovered from it provided the deeply sampled blood TCRbeta repertoires that made up the dataset. Sample metadata almost always included a de-identified subject ID, COVID-19 status, age in years and sex. The samples were drawn from two sources: the first 160 participants of the ongoing ImmuneRACE study, and 1,000 to 1,500 subjects contributed by 6 global collaborators.

TCRbeta CDR3 regions were amplified from genomic DNA using the immunoSEQ Assay, a bias-controlled multiplex PCR. The original pipeline was this. Within the assay, amplification of reference gene primers was used to estimate how many nucleated cells each sample contained. To quantify the absolute abundance of each unique TCRbeta CDR3 rearrangement, sequence reads were collapsed and filtered. Productive Simpson clonality was computed per sample as the square root of Simpson's diversity index over productive rearrangements. TCRdb re-hosts the immuneACCESS table, in-frame sequences only. Its copies lack some clones; in the studies checked, an unresolved V gene accounts for under half of them, and the cause for the rest is not known. Clone size and the V and J calls come from that table; the DNA yielded D and trimming. The sample includes around 190,000 clones, with about 80% observed a single time. Of the sample, roughly 6.8% is held by the ten largest clones.

What the work shows at the level of the full study, not this receptor alone: The amount of clinical and demographic metadata varied by source and participant and was provided uncurated.

Collaborating institutions collected whole blood in K2EDTA tubes following their own protocols. Collaborator samples were shipped for TCRbeta analysis as frozen whole blood, isolated PBMCs, or DNA extracted from either sample type. This clonotype was obtained from a man aged 65 to 79 with active or convalescent COVID-19. The sequenced sample consisted of peripheral blood.

The CDR3 region: CAWSVWGGPKQDEAFF. At the DNA level, the sequence is TGTGCCTGGAGTGTATGGGGGGGACCTAAACAAGATGAAGCTTTCTTT. The sequence is built from TRBV30 and TRBJ1-1, with TRBD1 perhaps the D gene, on 5 matching bases. The germline V gene encodes CDR1 GTSNPN and CDR2 SVGIG (reference sequence). From the cysteine through the phenylalanine, the CDR3 covers 16 amino acids. Left in the record is the CDR3 DNA by itself, 48 bases read in frame from the first base. V loses 0 bases of germline sequence and J loses 7 bases, and the interval between the two ends is 21 bases.